A single sample is the source of the 13 T cell receptor beta chains below, sequenced in a study of neurological immune-mediated disorders. MiXCR, run by TCRdb on the 5' RACE reads, gives a single entry per CDR3 protein. The data hold tens of thousands of distinct CDR3 sequences, with more than 5% observed a single time. Material for sequencing was CD4+ T cells from blood. Every receptor here comes from a woman in her thirties or forties in good health.

The sample holds many counts of this clonotype. This rearrangement joins TRBV7-9 to TRBJ2-1; 7 nucleotides align to TRBD2. The CDR3 sequence is 14 residues long. Trimming took 5 bases from V and 7 from J; bases not matched to a gene: 8. Germline CDR1 and CDR2: SEHNR and FQNEAQ (reference sequence). CDR3 in amino acids: CASSNPWGGNEQFF. The CDR3 DNA is TGTGCCAGCAGCAACCCGTGGGGGGGGAATGAGCAGTTCTTC.

This clonotype was counted many times. The V call is TRBV20-1, the J call TRBJ1-5; 7 bases match TRBD1. CDR1 is DFQATT and CDR2 is SNEGSKA in the germline V gene (reference sequence). The V gene end was trimmed by 6 bases and the J gene end by 6 bases; junction bases not matched to a gene: 8. This CDR3 comprises 13 residues. CDR3 bases: TGCAGTGCACGAGGGGGCGCGGGTCAGCCCCAGCATTTT. It is translated as CSARGGAGQPQHF.

There are many counts of this clonotype. This sequence joins TRBV12-3 or TRBV12-4 and TRBJ1-3; perhaps TRBD1 as D (5 bases). The ends were cut back, 5 bases at V and 2 bases at J, with 13 bases in the middle. This CDR3 is 15 amino acids long. CDR3 sequence: CASSPGTRTGNTIYF. The CDR3 DNA reads TGTGCCAGCAGTCCCGGGACGCGCACTGGAAACACCATATATTTT.

This clonotype was counted ten times or more. This chain connects TRBV7-2 to TRBJ2-7; 11 bases map to TRBD2. The CDR3 loop spans 15 amino acids. V gave up 5 bases and J gave up 1 base; unmatched junction bases: 4. The germline V gene has CDR1 SGHTA and CDR2 FQGNSA. The CDR3 protein is CASSRGTSGSYEQYF. DNA of the CDR3: TGTGCCAGCAGCCGGGGGACTAGCGGATCCTACGAGCAGTACTTC.

In this sample, this clonotype turned up many times. CDR3 in amino acids: CSARGLFVYNEQFF. The CDR3 bases are TGCAGTGCCCGAGGACTATTCGTTTACAATGAGCAGTTCTTC. This chain joins TRBV20-1 and TRBJ2-1; perhaps TRBD2 as D (6 bases). The CDR3 spans 14 residues. With 6 bases removed from V and 4 bases from J, the gap between germline ends came to 16 bases. In germline, CDR1 is DFQATT, CDR2 SNEGSKA (reference sequence).

At least ten counts were recorded for this clonotype. This chain links TRBV3-1 with TRBJ1-1; the D is unclear. There are 14 residues in the CDR3. Trimming cost V 0 bases and J 2 bases, with 7 bases left between them. Germline lookup yields CDR1 LGHDT and CDR2 YNNKEL (reference sequence). CDR3 amino acids: CASSQDLANTEAFF. The CDR3 region has the DNA TGTGCCAGCAGCCAAGATCTGGCAAACACTGAAGCTTTCTTT.

About this clonotype: This clone may be a read error of a much larger clone one base away. The chain carries TRBV20-1 and TRBJ2-3, with 9 bases fitting TRBD1. The J segment lost 5 bases and the V segment lost 5 bases, leaving 8 bases of the junction unmatched. Germline V gene data show CDR1 as DFQATT and CDR2 as SNEGSKA (reference sequence). This CDR3 spans 14 amino acids. The CDR3, as DNA: TGCAGTGCTGGGACAGGGTGCCTGGAAGATACGCAGTATTTT. It specifies CSAGTGCLEDTQYF.

At least ten counts were recorded for this clonotype. This chain links TRBV2 with TRBJ1-2; TRBD1 might be the D (5 bases). Germline V gene lookup returns CDR1 SNHLY and CDR2 FYNNEI. Trimming took 4 bases from V and 4 from J, leaving 10 bases between them. There are 13 residues in the CDR3. CDR3 nucleotides: TGTGCCAGCAGTGTCGACAGTCGCTATGGCTACACCTTC. Translation: CASSVDSRYGYTF.

This clonotype was recorded many times. The genes are TRBV27 and TRBJ2-3; TRBD2 aligns across 12 bases. The CDR3 runs to 16 residues. The V and J ends lost 5 bases and 3 bases, in that order; junction bases with no gene match: 6. Germline V CDR1 and CDR2: MNHEY, SMNVEV (reference sequence). CDR3 coding DNA: TGTGCCAGCAGTATACTAGCGGGAGGTGGAACAGATACGCAGTATTTT. Protein sequence: CASSILAGGGTDTQYF.

This clonotype was counted ten times or more. The CDR3 DNA follows: TGTGCCAGCAGCTTATTAGCGGGGGCCCTCAATGAGCAGTTCTTC. Protein: CASSLLAGALNEQFF. The V call is TRBV7-2, the J call TRBJ2-1; 9 positions agree with TRBD2. The CDR3 length is 15 residues. The germline V gene encodes CDR1 SGHTA and CDR2 FQGNSA. V shed 2 bases, J shed 6 bases, and the junction held 5 bases outside the gene matches.

This clonotype was observed many times. This chain uses TRBV20-1 with TRBJ2-2; no firm D call. Trimming removed 4 bases from V and 2 bases from J, with 11 bases in between. There are 14 residues in the CDR3. Germline loops: CDR1 DFQATT, CDR2 SNEGSKA (reference sequence). As DNA, the CDR3 is TGCAGTGCTAATTGGCAGTCAAACACCGGGGAGCTGTTTTTT. Translating it yields CSANWQSNTGELFF.

In its sample, this clonotype was seen many times. As DNA, the CDR3 is TGTGCCAGCAGCTTAATAGGGGATTTAGGGAAAGAGACCCAGTACTTC. Translating gives CASSLIGDLGKETQYF. The chain recombines TRBV5-6 with TRBJ2-5, with D tentatively TRBD1 (5 bases). CDR3 length: 16 amino acids. The ends were cut back, 2 bases at V and 3 bases at J, with 17 bases in the middle. CDR1 is SGHDT and CDR2 is YYEEEE in the germline V gene.

This clonotype occurred a few times. This chain uses TRBV11-2 with TRBJ1-2; D not certain. The germline CDR1 and CDR2 sequences are SGHAT and FQNNGV. V lost 4 bases and J lost 5, with 17 bases in between. The CDR3 runs 15 residues. In DNA, the CDR3 is TGTGCCAGCAGCTCACTAAGGGCCCGGTGGTATGGCTACACCTTC. This gives the protein CASSSLRARWYGYTF.